A single sample gave rise to the 28 T cell receptor beta chains below, sequenced in a study of blood T cell repertoires in COVID-19. Assay: immunoSEQ multiplex PCR; the TCRdb copy retains only in-frame clones and omits some. Of around 170,000 clones in the sample, approximately 88% were seen once. Sequenced input: peripheral blood. The receptors stem from a woman aged 25 to 39 with acute or convalescent COVID-19.

This clone was detected only once. The chain recombines TRBV12-5 with TRBJ1-2; 7 nucleotides match TRBD1. Losses at the gene ends were 1 base for V and 7 bases for J; bases not matched to a gene: 3. CDR3 length: 13 amino acids. The germline V gene encodes CDR1 LGHNT and CDR2 FRNRAP. The DNA of the CDR3 is TGTGCTAGTGGTTTGGACAGGGGTTTTGGCTACACCTTC. Translated, it gives CASGLDRGFGYTF.

On this clone itself: At the DNA level, this CDR3 is encoded by other sequences in the same sample as well. V and J are TRBV11-3 and TRBJ2-7, with 8 bases that match TRBD1. V was clipped by 3 bases and J by 4 bases; unmatched bases: 2. Germline V gene data show CDR1 as SGHNT and CDR2 as YENEEA. The CDR3 is made up of 13 amino acids. DNA for the CDR3: TGTGCCAGCAGCTTGGGGACAGGTTACGAGCAGTACTTC. This codes for CASSLGTGYEQYF.

This clone was counted a few times. The rearrangement uses TRBV12-3 or TRBV12-4 and TRBJ1-5; a possible D gene is TRBD1 (5 bases). V was clipped by 2 bases and J by 4 bases, with 6 bases between them. CDR3 length: 13 residues. CDR3 amino acids: CASSLKGNQPQHF. CDR3 bases: TGTGCCAGCAGTTTAAAGGGGAATCAGCCCCAGCATTTT.

This rearrangement joins TRBV6-5 to TRBJ1-3; 8 bases agree with TRBD1. The CDR3 extends over 14 amino acids. The junction had 6 bases not matched to a gene; V was cut back by 7 bases and J by 4 bases. Germline V gene data show CDR1 as MNHEY and CDR2 as SVGAGI. The CDR3 reads CASTPTGAGNTIYF. Here the CDR3 DNA reads TGTGCCAGCACCCCGACAGGGGCCGGAAACACCATATATTTT.

V is TRBV18 and J is TRBJ2-1; 7 nucleotides line up with TRBD1. V dropped 3 bases and J dropped 6; count of bases not matched to a gene: 8. The CDR3 runs 15 residues. Germline V gene sequence: CDR1 KGHSH, CDR2 LQKENI. The DNA of the CDR3 is TGTGCCAGCTCACCGGACAGGCCGTATATCAATGAGCAGTTCTTC. This codes for CASSPDRPYINEQFF.

The rearrangement uses TRBV4-1 and TRBJ2-2; no definite D call. CDR1 is MGHRA, CDR2 YSYEKL, per germline. This CDR3 spans 15 amino acids. Trimming removed 4 bases from V and 0 bases from J, with 9 bases in between. The CDR3 loop reads CASSPTLTNTGELFF. DNA for the CDR3: TGCGCCAGCAGCCCTACACTAACGAACACCGGGGAGCTGTTTTTT.

The chain couples TRBV5-6 to TRBJ2-7; D unclear. Trimming removed 2 bases at V and 6 bases at J, with 18 bases between. This CDR3 contains 15 residues. Germline V gene sequence: CDR1 SGHDT, CDR2 YYEEEE. Here the CDR3 DNA reads TGTGCCAGCAGCTTCGGTCGCCGGGTCGGTGCCGAGCAGTACTTC. It specifies CASSFGRRVGAEQYF.

The CDR3 reads CASSETNSNQPQHF. The CDR3, as DNA: TGTGCCAGCAGTGAAACTAATAGCAATCAGCCCCAGCATTTT. The chain has TRBV6-1 and TRBJ1-5; no firm D call. The ends were cut back, 2 bases at V and 0 bases at J, with 5 bases in the middle. The CDR3 is made up of 14 amino acids. The V gene's germline CDR1 is MNHNS and CDR2 SASEGT.

The genes are TRBV9 and TRBJ2-7; perhaps TRBD2 as D (6 bases). The CDR3 has 14 residues. The germline V and J ends were trimmed by 7 bases and 0 bases, with 14 bases remaining between them. From germline, CDR1 is SGDLS and CDR2 YYNGEE. CDR3 amino acids: CASSSGLHSYEQYF. CDR3 sequence (DNA): TGTGCCAGCTCCTCGGGACTCCACTCCTACGAGCAGTACTTC.

V gene TRBV3-1 (or the pseudogene TRBV3-2) combines with J gene TRBJ2-2, with 14 bases aligning to TRBD2. J gave up 8 bases and V 10 bases, and 9 bases lay outside the gene matches. This CDR3 is built from 15 residues. Germline CDR1 LGHDT, CDR2 YNNKEL (reference sequence). CDR3 loop: CATTPGLAGEGELFF. In DNA form, the CDR3 reads TGTGCCACCACGCCGGGACTAGCGGGAGAGGGGGAGCTGTTTTTT.

The chain combines TRBV6-5 with TRBJ2-7; a weak D match, TRBD2 (5 bases). This CDR3 has 14 residues. CDR1 and CDR2 (germline): MNHEY, SVGAGI. Trimming pared 7 bases from V and 3 bases from J, leaving 16 bases between. For the CDR3, the DNA is TGTGCCAGCACCCCTCGGGATAAAATCTACGAGCAGTACTTC. It yields the protein CASTPRDKIYEQYF.

This clone has just a few counts. The chain employs TRBV11-3 and TRBJ2-1, with D possibly TRBD1 on 6 matching bases. The CDR3 totals 11 residues. V was shortened by 5 bases and J by 10 bases, with 9 bases between the two germline ends. CDR1 and CDR2 from the germline V gene are SGHNT and YENEEA. The CDR3 here is CASSQGNEQFF. The CDR3 region has the DNA TGTGCCAGCAGCCAGGGGAACGAGCAGTTCTTC.

This clone showed up just once. The V call is TRBV7-6, the J call TRBJ2-3; tentatively, D is TRBD2 (5 bases). V was pared by 6 bases and J by 2 bases, with 12 bases between. The CDR3 loop spans 14 amino acids. The germline gives CDR1 SGHVS, CDR2 FNYEAQ. As DNA, the CDR3 is TGTGCCAGCAGTCGAGGGCTTTTCACAGATACGCAGTATTTT. Translation: CASSRGLFTDTQYF.

The chain carries TRBV15 and TRBJ2-3; D unresolved. The CDR3 is made up of 13 amino acids. V shed 1 base and J shed 3 bases, with 5 bases lying between them. Germline V gene lookup returns CDR1 LNHNV and CDR2 YYDKDF (reference sequence). Here the CDR3 reads CATSRAVTDTQYF. Here the CDR3 DNA reads TGTGCCACCAGCAGAGCAGTGACAGATACGCAGTATTTT.

V is TRBV11-2 and J is TRBJ2-1; no clear D gene. Germline CDR1 SGHAT, CDR2 FQNNGV. The CDR3 totals 11 residues. V was cut by 4 bases and J by 10 bases, with 8 bases left in between. CDR3 sequence (DNA): TGTGCCAGCAGCTCTTTCGGGGAGCAGTTCTTC. Its translation is CASSSFGEQFF.

The chain carries TRBV7-8 and TRBJ1-2; no reliable D call. Trimming took off 5 bases at V and 1 base at J, with 8 bases between the two ends. From germline, CDR1 is SGHVS and CDR2 FQNEAQ. The CDR3 runs to 13 residues. CDR3: CASSRTRNYGYTF. CDR3 bases: TGTGCCAGCAGCCGAACGCGTAACTATGGCTACACCTTC.

CDR3 region: CASGSGANVLTF. The CDR3, as DNA: TGTGCCAGCGGGTCTGGGGCCAACGTCCTGACTTTC. This sequence joins TRBV30 and TRBJ2-6; D possibly corresponds to TRBD2 (6 bases). The CDR3 spans 12 residues. The germline V gene encodes CDR1 GTSNPN and CDR2 SVGIG (reference sequence). V was shortened by 8 bases and J by 1 base, with 6 bases between the two germline ends.

This chain links TRBV15 with TRBJ2-7; TRBD1 matches at 7 bases. This CDR3 contains 18 residues. Unmatched junction bases numbered 20, after V lost 8 bases and J lost 1 base. Germline loops: CDR1 LNHNV, CDR2 YYDKDF (reference sequence). The DNA for the CDR3 is TGTGCCACCTCAGATCCACAGGGGAGACCCCCCGGGTCCTACGAGCAGTACTTC. Residues: CATSDPQGRPPGSYEQYF. The full variable domain, in which reference TRBV15 and TRBJ2-7 provide the parts outside the CDR3, is DAMVIQNPRYQVTQFGKPVTLSCSQTLNHNVMYWYQQKSSQAPKLLFHYYDKDFNNEADTPDNFQSRRPNTSFCFLDIRSPGLGDTAMYLCATSDPQGRPPGSYEQYFGPGTRLTVT.

The gene calls are TRBV27 and TRBJ2-1; D perhaps matches TRBD2 (5 bases). The CDR3 contains 13 residues. Germline CDR1 is MNHEY and CDR2 is SMNVEV (reference sequence). The germline V and J ends were trimmed by 3 bases and 7 bases, with 10 bases remaining between them. The CDR3 nucleotides read TGTGCCAGCAGTTTGGCGGGTAGAAATGAGCAGTTCTTC. Translating gives CASSLAGRNEQFF.

This clone occurred once. The CDR3 DNA sequence: TGTGCCAGCAGCGTATTAGCTAACACAGATACGCAGTATTTT. It is translated as CASSVLANTDTQYF. The gene calls are TRBV9 and TRBJ2-3, with unresolved D. The CDR3 runs 14 residues. Trimming took 1 base from V and 2 from J, leaving 8 bases between them. Germline loops: CDR1 SGDLS, CDR2 YYNGEE. The full variable domain, in which reference TRBV9 and TRBJ2-3 provide the parts outside the CDR3, is DSGVTQTPKHLITATGQRVTLRCSPRSGDLSVYWYQQSLDQGLQFLIQYYNGEERAKGNILERFSAQQFPDLHSELNLSSLELGDSALYFCASSVLANTDTQYFGPGTRLTVL.

CDR3: CASSAQGHNSPLHF. The CDR3 DNA reads TGCGCCAGCAGCGCACAGGGGCATAATTCACCCCTCCACTTT. The chain uses TRBV5-1 and TRBJ1-6, with 7 nucleotides matching TRBD1. The CDR3 covers 14 residues. Trimming removed 4 bases from V and 5 bases from J; junction bases left unmatched: 3. CDR1 SGHRS and CDR2 YFSETQ come from the germline V gene.

The chain links TRBV27 to TRBJ1-3; D gene unclear. This CDR3 is 14 amino acids long. Deletions cut 5 bases from V and 8 bases from J, with 16 bases between. Per the germline V gene, CDR1 is MNHEY and CDR2 is SMNVEV (reference sequence). In DNA form, the CDR3 reads TGTGCCAGCAGTCCCACATCTTCACAACACACCATATATTTT. The encoded protein is CASSPTSSQHTIYF.

The CDR3 bases are TGTGCCAGCAGCCCGGGACTAGCGGGAGGGATCGATACGCAGTATTTT. Protein product: CASSPGLAGGIDTQYF. This chain connects TRBV5-5 to TRBJ2-3; 16 bases agree with TRBD2. J gave up 6 bases and V 4 bases, and 5 bases lay outside the gene matches. The germline V gene has CDR1 SGHKS and CDR2 YYEKEE (reference sequence). This CDR3 region has 16 residues.

This chain uses TRBV13 with TRBJ2-5, with a weak D call TRBD2 (6 bases). The CDR3 spans 14 residues. V was pared by 4 bases and J by 4 bases, with 13 bases between. CDR1 is PRHDT and CDR2 is FYEKMQ in the germline V gene (reference sequence). Here the CDR3 DNA reads TGTGCCAGCAGCTCAAGGGGCGGGGTAGAGACCCAGTACTTC. Amino acid sequence: CASSSRGGVETQYF.

The gene calls are TRBV6-5 and TRBJ1-1; D remains unclear. The CDR3 sequence is 13 residues long. V lost 8 bases, J lost 3 bases, and 13 bases lay in between. Germline V lookup: CDR1 MNHEY, CDR2 SVGAGI. The CDR3 coding sequence is TGTGCCAGCTCTACGATGAGGGACACTGAAGCTTTCTTT. Encoded protein: CASSTMRDTEAFF.

The chain joins TRBV4-1 to TRBJ2-1; TRBD1 aligns across 12 bases. J was trimmed by 7 bases and V by 8 bases; bases with no gene match: 3. Germline CDR1 reads MGHRA; CDR2 reads YSYEKL. CDR3 length: 13 residues. The CDR3 loop reads CASGTGGMNEQFF. The CDR3 coding sequence is TGCGCCAGCGGGACAGGGGGCATGAATGAGCAGTTCTTC.

This clone was detected a few times. The rearrangement links TRBV29-1 to TRBJ2-7; 12 nucleotides align to TRBD2. Trimming at V came to 1 base and at J to 5 bases, leaving 3 bases not matched to a gene. CDR1 and CDR2 from the germline V gene are SQVTM and ANQGSEA. The CDR3 consists of 14 residues. The CDR3 bases are TGCAGCGTTGAAGGACTAGCGGGAGTTAACGAGCAGTACTTC. Translated: CSVEGLAGVNEQYF.

The chain is built from TRBV11-2 and TRBJ1-1; possible D gene TRBD1, 5 bases. CDR1 and CDR2 from the germline V gene are SGHAT and FQNNGV. The CDR3 loop spans 14 amino acids. Trimming pared 4 bases from V and 11 bases from J, leaving 20 bases between. The CDR3 here is CASSSGMQGGRAFF. The DNA of the CDR3 is TGTGCCAGCAGCTCAGGAATGCAGGGAGGTCGCGCTTTCTTT.